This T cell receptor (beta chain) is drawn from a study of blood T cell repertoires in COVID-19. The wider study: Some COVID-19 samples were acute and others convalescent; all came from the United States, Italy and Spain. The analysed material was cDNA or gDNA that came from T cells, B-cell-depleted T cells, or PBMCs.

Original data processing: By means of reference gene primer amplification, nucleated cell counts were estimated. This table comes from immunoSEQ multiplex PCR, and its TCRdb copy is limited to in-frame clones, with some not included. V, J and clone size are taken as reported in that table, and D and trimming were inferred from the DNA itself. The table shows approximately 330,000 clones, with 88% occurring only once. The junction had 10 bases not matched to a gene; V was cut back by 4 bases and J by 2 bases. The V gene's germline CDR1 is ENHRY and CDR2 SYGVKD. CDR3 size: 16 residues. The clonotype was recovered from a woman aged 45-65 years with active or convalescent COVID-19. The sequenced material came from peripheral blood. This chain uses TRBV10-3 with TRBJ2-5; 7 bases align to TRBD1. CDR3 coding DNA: TGTGCCATCAGTGGGAGCCGGGACAGAACTCAAGAGACCCAGTACTTC. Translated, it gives CAISGSRDRTQETQYF.